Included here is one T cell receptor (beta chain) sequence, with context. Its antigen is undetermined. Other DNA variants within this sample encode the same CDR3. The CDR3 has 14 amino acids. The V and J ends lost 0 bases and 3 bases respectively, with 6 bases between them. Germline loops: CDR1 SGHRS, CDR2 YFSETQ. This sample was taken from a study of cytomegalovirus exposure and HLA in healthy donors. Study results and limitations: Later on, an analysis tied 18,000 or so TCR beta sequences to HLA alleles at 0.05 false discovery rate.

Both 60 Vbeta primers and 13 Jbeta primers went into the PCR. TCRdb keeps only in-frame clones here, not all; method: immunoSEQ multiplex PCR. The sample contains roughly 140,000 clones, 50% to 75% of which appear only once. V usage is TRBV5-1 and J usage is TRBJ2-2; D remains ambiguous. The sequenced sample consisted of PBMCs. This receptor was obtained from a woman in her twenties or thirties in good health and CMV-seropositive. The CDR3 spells CASSLGQDTGELFF. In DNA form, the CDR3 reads TGCGCCAGCAGCTTGGGGCAAGACACCGGGGAGCTGTTTTTT.